The 6 T cell receptor beta chains presented below share a single source sample, sequenced in a study of control samples from healthy donors and cancer patients. This table comes from immunoSEQ multiplex PCR, and its TCRdb copy is limited to in-frame clones, with some not included. This table holds around 140,000 clones, roughly 90% found once. The specimen was blood. These receptors all stem from a woman in her forties or fifties in good health.

V and J are TRBV6-5 and TRBJ1-4; D ambiguous. The ends were cut back, 0 bases at V and 8 bases at J, with 10 bases in the middle. The germline CDR1 and CDR2 sequences are MNHEY and SVGAGI. This CDR3 region has 14 residues. The CDR3 region is CASSYSIGQEKLFF. In DNA form, the CDR3 reads TGTGCCAGCAGTTACTCGATTGGGCAGGAAAAACTGTTTTTT.

The V and J genes are TRBV10-3 and TRBJ1-1; D gene uncertain. This CDR3 has 18 amino acids. Germline V gives CDR1 ENHRY, CDR2 SYGVKD. Trimming shortened V by 2 bases and J by 3 bases, and 22 bases separated the two germline ends. The CDR3 region has the DNA TGTGCCATCAGTGAGGAGTTCTGGGATCTCACGAAATACACTGAAGCTTTCTTT. Residues: CAISEEFWDLTKYTEAFF.

The V and J genes are TRBV25-1 and TRBJ2-2; perhaps TRBD1 as D (5 bases). Trimming took off 6 bases at V and 4 bases at J, with 9 bases between the two ends. This CDR3 is 13 amino acids long. CDR1 and CDR2 from the germline V gene are MGHDK and SYGVNS. DNA for the CDR3: TGTGCCAGCAGCAGGGTCGGCACCGGGGAGCTGTTTTTT. It translates to CASSRVGTGELFF.

J is TRBJ2-7 and V is TRBV7-2, with D possibly being TRBD1 or TRBD2 (7 bases each). CDR1 is SGHTA, CDR2 FQGNSA, per germline. Trimming cost V 2 bases and J 7 bases, with 18 bases left between them. This CDR3 region has 15 residues. CDR3 sequence (DNA): TGTGCCAGCAGCTTATCGGGGCAGGGGGGGGAGGAGCAGTACTTC. Translating gives CASSLSGQGGEEQYF.

This clone was found once. The CDR3 nucleotides are TGTGCCAGCAGCTCTACCCGGGTGGGAAACTATGGCTACACCTTC. Translated, it gives CASSSTRVGNYGYTF. V gene TRBV7-8 combines with J gene TRBJ1-2; D uncertain. Trimming stripped 4 bases from V and 2 bases from J, with 14 bases between. This CDR3 region has 15 residues. Germline V lookup: CDR1 SGHVS, CDR2 FQNEAQ.

The chain links TRBV5-6 to TRBJ2-3; either TRBD1 or TRBD2 may supply D (5 bases each). This CDR3 is 15 amino acids long. Per germline, CDR1 SGHDT and CDR2 YYEEEE. The V and J ends lost 0 bases and 0 bases respectively, with 8 bases between them. The CDR3 region is CASSLAGPSTDTQYF. The CDR3 nucleotides are TGTGCCAGCAGCTTGGCGGGGCCGAGCACAGATACGCAGTATTTT. Combining the CDR3 with reference TRBV5-6 and TRBJ2-3 gives the whole variable domain DAGVTQSPTHLIKTRGQQVTLRCSPKSGHDTVSWYQQALGQGPQFIFQYYEEEERQRGNFPDRFSGHQFPNYSSELNVNALLLGDSALYLCASSLAGPSTDTQYFGPGTRLTVL.